The T cell receptor (beta chain) described here comes from a study of T cell responses to AZD1222 COVID-19 vaccine. Whole-study context: Second doses were pooled across both intervals (about 4 or about 12 weeks).

The CDR3 has 15 residues. Deletions cut 6 bases from V and 1 base from J, with 12 bases between. The germline V gene has CDR1 LNHDA and CDR2 SQIVND (reference sequence). The data were produced by immunoSEQ multiplex PCR, yet TCRdb's version contains in-frame clones alone and is incomplete. This table holds 90,000 to 130,000 clones, about 81% found once. Study-wide results and caveats: Donors were largely white British and mainly female; clonal diversity was possibly underestimated. Within unmutated variant regions lay the reported targets of nearly half of spike-specific TCRs.

Note on this clone: Its antigen remains unidentified.

V and J are TRBV19 and TRBJ2-2, with D perhaps matching TRBD2 (6 bases). The TCR originated in an adult in good health. The sample was peripheral blood, taken on day 0 of AZD1222 vaccination. CDR3 region: CASSLREVNTGELFF. The CDR3 DNA reads as TGTGCCAGTAGCCTCAGGGAGGTGAACACCGGGGAGCTGTTTTTT. Using reference TRBV19 and TRBJ2-2 for the parts outside the CDR3, the full variable domain is DGGITQSPKYLFRKEGQNVTLSCEQNLNHDAMYWYRQDPGQGLRLIYYSQIVNDFQKGDIAEGYSVSREKKESFPLTVTSAQKNPTAFYLCASSLREVNTGELFFGEGSRLTVL.